Below are 4 T cell receptor beta chains sequenced from a single sample in a study of T-cell reconstitution after alpha-beta-depleted transplantation in children. Library preparation (for TCRbeta) was performed with unique molecular identifiers. Each CDR3 protein gets one entry after TCRdb re-called the PCR reads with MiXCR. The sample has 600,000 to 700,000 distinct CDR3 sequences; roughly 17% are singletons. The sequencing used PBMCs from the stem cell graft donor, collected from the stem cell graft. These receptors were obtained from a human donor who donated a stem cell graft to a child with acute myeloid leukemia.

The table lists this clonotype with a few counts. The gene calls are TRBV4-1 and TRBJ1-2; TRBD1 agrees at 7 bases. Unmatched junction bases numbered 6, after V lost 2 bases and J lost 3 bases. Germline CDR1 MGHRA, CDR2 YSYEKL. CDR3 length: 15 residues. CDR3: CASSQPDRDDYGYTF. For the CDR3, the DNA is TGCGCCAGCAGCCAACCTGACAGGGACGACTATGGCTACACCTTC.

The chain carries TRBV30 and TRBJ1-6, with D unclear. The germline gives CDR1 GTSNPN, CDR2 SVGIG (reference sequence). The CDR3 covers 13 residues. V was shortened by 4 bases and J by 7 bases, with 11 bases between the two germline ends. The CDR3 DNA reads as TGTGCCTGGAAAGCCCCCGGGAATTCACCCCTCCACTTT. Translated: CAWKAPGNSPLHF.

The table lists this clonotype with many counts. This chain joins TRBV20-1 and TRBJ1-5; TRBD1 aligns across 7 bases. The germline V gene has CDR1 DFQATT and CDR2 SNEGSKA (reference sequence). V lost 3 bases and J lost 10; bases outside the gene matches: 9. The CDR3 spans 13 residues. CDR3 in DNA: TGCAGTGCTAGTAAGGGGGCCTCTCGACCCCAGCATTTT. It codes for CSASKGASRPQHF.

This clonotype was seen only a few times. The V call is TRBV7-2, the J call TRBJ2-5; TRBD1 aligns across 7 bases. CDR1 and CDR2 (germline): SGHTA, FQGNSA. The ends lost 2 bases at V and 3 bases at J; junction bases unmatched: 6. There are 15 residues in the CDR3. The chain's CDR3 is CASSLKTGLEETQYF. Written as DNA, the CDR3 is TGTGCCAGCAGCTTAAAGACAGGGCTCGAAGAGACCCAGTACTTC. Based on the CDR3 plus reference TRBV7-2 and TRBJ2-5, the full variable domain is GAGVSQSPSNKVTEKGKDVELRCDPISGHTALYWYRQSLGQGLEFLIYFQGNSAPDKSGLPSDRFSAERTGGSVSTLTIQRTQQEDSAVYLCASSLKTGLEETQYFGPGTRLLVL.